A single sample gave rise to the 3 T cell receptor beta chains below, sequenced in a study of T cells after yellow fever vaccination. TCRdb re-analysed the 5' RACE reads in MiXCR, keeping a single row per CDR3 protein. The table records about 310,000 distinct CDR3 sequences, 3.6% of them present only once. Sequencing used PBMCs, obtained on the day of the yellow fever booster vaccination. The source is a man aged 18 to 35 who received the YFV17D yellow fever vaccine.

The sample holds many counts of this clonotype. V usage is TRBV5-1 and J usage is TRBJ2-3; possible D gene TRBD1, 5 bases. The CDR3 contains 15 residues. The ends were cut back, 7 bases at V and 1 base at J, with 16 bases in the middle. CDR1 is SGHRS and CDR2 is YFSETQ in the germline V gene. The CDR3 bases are TGCGCCAGCCGCCTAAGGGGCGCCGGCACAGATACGCAGTATTTT. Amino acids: CASRLRGAGTDTQYF.

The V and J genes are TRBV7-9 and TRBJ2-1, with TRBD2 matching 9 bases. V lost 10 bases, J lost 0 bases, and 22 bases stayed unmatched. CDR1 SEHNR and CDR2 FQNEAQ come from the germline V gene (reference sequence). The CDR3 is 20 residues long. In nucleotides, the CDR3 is TGTGCCATCCGCAGTGGGTCAGCGGGGGGCGGCGAACGCTCCTACAATGAGCAGTTCTTC. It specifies CAIRSGSAGGGERSYNEQFF.

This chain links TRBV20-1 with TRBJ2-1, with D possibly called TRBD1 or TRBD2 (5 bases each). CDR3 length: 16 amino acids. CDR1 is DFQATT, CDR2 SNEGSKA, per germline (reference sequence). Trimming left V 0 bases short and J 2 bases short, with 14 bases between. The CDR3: CSARDWGDRTYNEQFF. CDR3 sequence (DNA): TGCAGTGCTAGAGATTGGGGAGACAGAACCTACAATGAGCAGTTCTTC.